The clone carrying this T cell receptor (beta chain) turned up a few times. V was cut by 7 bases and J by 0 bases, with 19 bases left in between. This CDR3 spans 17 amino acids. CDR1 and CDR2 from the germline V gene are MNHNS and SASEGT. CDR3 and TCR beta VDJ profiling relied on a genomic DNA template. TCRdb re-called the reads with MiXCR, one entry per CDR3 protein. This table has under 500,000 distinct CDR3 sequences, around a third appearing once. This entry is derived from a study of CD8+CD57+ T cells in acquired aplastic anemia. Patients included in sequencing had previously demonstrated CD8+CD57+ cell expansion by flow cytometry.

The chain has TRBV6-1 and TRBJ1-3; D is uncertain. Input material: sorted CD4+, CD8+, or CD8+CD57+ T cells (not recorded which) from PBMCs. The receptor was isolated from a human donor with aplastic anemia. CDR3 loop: CASKPGRTAYSGNTIYF. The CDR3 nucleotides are TGTGCCAGCAAACCCGGACGGACTGCTTACTCTGGAAACACCATATATTTT.